These T cell receptor beta chains were read from a single sample in a study of shared clonotypes between healthy human individuals. Sequenced by immunoSEQ multiplex PCR; TCRdb stores in-frame clones only, minus some. The sample includes about a million clones, around 77% of them seen just once. What was sequenced was memory CD4+ T cells from PBMCs. The receptors originated from a man aged 18 to 30 in good health. Some clones in this sample may be carry-over from other donors' samples. Both conserved end residues are part of each CDR3. Fields, in order: CDR3 DNA, CDR3 protein, J gene, clone size, D gene, V gene. D genes are given only for firm matches. Rows may omit the clone size; those that give it use once, few, many or a size class.

CDR3 DNA: TGCGCCAGCAGTATATGGGTCGGCACTGAAGCTTTCTTT; CDR3 protein: CASSIWVGTEAFF; J gene: TRBJ1-1; clone size: -; D gene: -; V gene: TRBV5-1
CDR3 DNA: TGCGCCAGCAGCTTGGGAGCTGGCAATGAGCAGTTCTTC; CDR3 protein: CASSLGAGNEQFF; J gene: TRBJ2-1; clone size: few; D gene: -; V gene: TRBV5-1
CDR3 DNA: TGCGCCAGCAGCTTGATGGCAGGGGCCGGCGGTGGAGAGACCCAGTACTTC; CDR3 protein: CASSLMAGAGGGETQYF; J gene: TRBJ2-5; clone size: -; D gene: -; V gene: TRBV5-1
CDR3 DNA: TGCGCCAGCAGCCAGGGGGACTACGGCACAGATACGCAGTATTTT; CDR3 protein: CASSQGDYGTDTQYF; J gene: TRBJ2-3; clone size: -; D gene: -; V gene: TRBV5-1
CDR3 DNA: TGCGCCAGCAGCTCGGACGGAGGGATTGGCTACACCTTC; CDR3 protein: CASSSDGGIGYTF; J gene: TRBJ1-2; clone size: -; D gene: -; V gene: TRBV5-1
CDR3 DNA: TGTGCCAGTAGTATTCACAGGGACCGCACTGAAGCTTTCTTT; CDR3 protein: CASSIHRDRTEAFF; J gene: TRBJ1-1; clone size: -; D gene: -; V gene: TRBV19
CDR3 DNA: TGTGCCAGTATCCCCAGGACAGGTGAAAAACTGTTTTTT; CDR3 protein: CASIPRTGEKLFF; J gene: TRBJ1-4; clone size: -; D gene: TRBD1; V gene: TRBV19
CDR3 DNA: TGTGCCAGCAGTTCCCCTGGGGCAAGCTCCAAAAACATTCAGTACTTC; CDR3 protein: CASSSPGASSKNIQYF; J gene: TRBJ2-4; clone size: -; D gene: -; V gene: TRBV28
CDR3 DNA: TGCGCCAGCAGCTTGGGCAGGGAAGAGACCCAGTACTTC; CDR3 protein: CASSLGREETQYF; J gene: TRBJ2-5; clone size: -; D gene: -; V gene: TRBV5-1
CDR3 DNA: TGCAGCGCCCGGACAGGCGGGGGGACTGAAGCTTTCTTT; CDR3 protein: CSARTGGGTEAFF; J gene: TRBJ1-1; clone size: -; D gene: TRBD1; V gene: TRBV29-1
CDR3 DNA: TGCAGCGTTGCTCGGGCCTCGAATGAAAAACTGTTTTTT; CDR3 protein: CSVARASNEKLFF; J gene: TRBJ1-4; clone size: -; D gene: -; V gene: TRBV29-1
CDR3 DNA: TGTGCCATCCCCCGGGACAGGGTTTTAGGTTCTGGGGCCAACGTCCTGACTTTC; CDR3 protein: CAIPRDRVLGSGANVLTF; J gene: TRBJ2-6; clone size: -; D gene: TRBD1; V gene: TRBV28
CDR3 DNA: TGCGCCAGCAGCCTAGGGGGCTATAGCTCCTACGAGCAGTACTTC; CDR3 protein: CASSLGGYSSYEQYF; J gene: TRBJ2-7; clone size: -; D gene: TRBD1; V gene: TRBV5-1
CDR3 DNA: TGTGCCAGCAGACCGGGACAGTACTACGAGCAGTACTTC; CDR3 protein: CASRPGQYYEQYF; J gene: TRBJ2-7; clone size: -; D gene: TRBD1; V gene: TRBV6-5
CDR3 DNA: TGTGCCAGCAGCTTGGTGGGGATTCATGGCTACACCTTC; CDR3 protein: CASSLVGIHGYTF; J gene: TRBJ1-2; clone size: once; D gene: -; V gene: TRBV5-6
CDR3 DNA: TGTGCCAGCAGCCCGGTCAGGATGCGCGGCTACACCTTC; CDR3 protein: CASSPVRMRGYTF; J gene: TRBJ1-2; clone size: many; D gene: -; V gene: TRBV28
CDR3 DNA: TGCGCCAGCAGCTTGGTACAGGGGGCCACTGAAAAACTGTTTTTT; CDR3 protein: CASSLVQGATEKLFF; J gene: TRBJ1-4; clone size: -; D gene: TRBD1; V gene: TRBV5-1
CDR3 DNA: TGTGCCAGCGCAGAGGGGCCTTTCCCCACAGATACGCAGTATTTT; CDR3 protein: CASAEGPFPTDTQYF; J gene: TRBJ2-3; clone size: -; D gene: -; V gene: TRBV9
CDR3 DNA: TGTGCCAGCAGCACGGTCAGTCTCGGAACAGGGCAGGACTATGGCTACACCTTC; CDR3 protein: CASSTVSLGTGQDYGYTF; J gene: TRBJ1-2; clone size: -; D gene: -; V gene: TRBV21-1
CDR3 DNA: TGCGCCAGCAGCCAAGTTGGGCGGGAGGCTGCAGATACGCAGTATTTT; CDR3 protein: CASSQVGREAADTQYF; J gene: TRBJ2-3; clone size: few; D gene: TRBD2; V gene: TRBV4-1
CDR3 DNA: TGTGCCAGCCTCGGGGCGAGCTCTGGAAACACCATATATTTT; CDR3 protein: CASLGASSGNTIYF; J gene: TRBJ1-3; clone size: -; D gene: -; V gene: TRBV28
CDR3 DNA: TGTGCCAGCCAAAGGGGCAACACTGAAGCTTTCTTT; CDR3 protein: CASQRGNTEAFF; J gene: TRBJ1-1; clone size: few; D gene: -; V gene: TRBV2
CDR3 DNA: TGTGCCAGCAGCCTCGGACAGGGAAACACCATATATTTT; CDR3 protein: CASSLGQGNTIYF; J gene: TRBJ1-3; clone size: -; D gene: -; V gene: TRBV14
CDR3 DNA: TGTGCCAGTAGGGATCGCGACTATGGCTACACCTTC; CDR3 protein: CASRDRDYGYTF; J gene: TRBJ1-2; clone size: -; D gene: -; V gene: TRBV19
CDR3 DNA: TGTGCCAGCAGTAAGGGGGATACAGATACGCAGTATTTT; CDR3 protein: CASSKGDTDTQYF; J gene: TRBJ2-3; clone size: -; D gene: -; V gene: TRBV6-6
CDR3 DNA: TGTGCCAGCAGCTTCCCGGGAGGAGACTCTGGAAACACCATATATTTT; CDR3 protein: CASSFPGGDSGNTIYF; J gene: TRBJ1-3; clone size: once; D gene: -; V gene: TRBV5-6
CDR3 DNA: TGTGCCAGCAGCGCGGGACTAGCGGGAGCTTCGGAGACCCAGTACTTC; CDR3 protein: CASSAGLAGASETQYF; J gene: TRBJ2-5; clone size: -; D gene: TRBD2; V gene: TRBV5-4
CDR3 DNA: TGTGCCAGCAGGCGCCTTTTGCTTCAAGAGACCCAGTACTTC; CDR3 protein: CASRRLLLQETQYF; J gene: TRBJ2-5; clone size: -; D gene: -; V gene: TRBV13
CDR3 DNA: TGCGCCAGCAGCTCCGGGATGACTGGAAACACCATATATTTT; CDR3 protein: CASSSGMTGNTIYF; J gene: TRBJ1-3; clone size: -; D gene: -; V gene: TRBV5-1
CDR3 DNA: TGCAGTGCTCTCGGACAGTCCGAGCAGTACTTC; CDR3 protein: CSALGQSEQYF; J gene: TRBJ2-7; clone size: many; D gene: -; V gene: TRBV20-1
CDR3 DNA: TGTGCCAGCAGCCCAACGGGACAGTACTACGAGCAGTACTTC; CDR3 protein: CASSPTGQYYEQYF; J gene: TRBJ2-7; clone size: -; D gene: TRBD1; V gene: TRBV9
CDR3 DNA: TGTGCCAGCAGTTTAAAGGGGAACAGGGTTACCGTGGGCTACGAGCAGTACTTC; CDR3 protein: CASSLKGNRVTVGYEQYF; J gene: TRBJ2-7; clone size: -; D gene: -; V gene: TRBV27
CDR3 DNA: TGTGCCAGCCAATCCTCAGCTAACTATGGCTACACCTTC; CDR3 protein: CASQSSANYGYTF; J gene: TRBJ1-2; clone size: -; D gene: -; V gene: TRBV28
CDR3 DNA: TGTGCCAGCAGCTTGGAGCTCGGACAGCAAGAGACCCAGTACTTC; CDR3 protein: CASSLELGQQETQYF; J gene: TRBJ2-5; clone size: -; D gene: -; V gene: TRBV5-4